This T cell receptor (beta chain) was captured in a study of T cell responses to AZD1222 COVID-19 vaccine. V was trimmed by 3 bases and J by 5 bases, leaving 14 bases between them. The germline V gene encodes CDR1 SGDLS and CDR2 YYNGEE. There are 14 residues in the CDR3. The protocol was immunoSEQ multiplex PCR, while the TCRdb copy is restricted to in-frame clones and leaves out a portion. Of about 150,000 clones in the sample, more than 85% were seen once. The V call is TRBV9, the J call TRBJ2-5; maybe TRBD2 (6 bases). This specimen consisted of peripheral blood, obtained on day 0 of AZD1222 vaccination. This receptor was identified in an adult in good health. The CDR3 is CASSAGTGGETQYF. The DNA for the CDR3 is TGTGCCAGCAGCGCCGGGACTGGCGGCGAGACCCAGTACTTC. Using reference TRBV9 and TRBJ2-5 for the parts outside the CDR3, the full variable domain is DSGVTQTPKHLITATGQRVTLRCSPRSGDLSVYWYQQSLDQGLQFLIQYYNGEERAKGNILERFSAQQFPDLHSELNLSSLELGDSALYFCASSAGTGGETQYFGPGTRLLVL.